The present TCR beta chain was sequenced within a study of yellow fever vaccine responses in identical twins. Study-wide findings and caveats: Convergence reportedly seemed to mark part of the twins' vaccine T cell response, with personalization marking the rest.

Via MiXCR, TCRdb re-called the RT-PCR reads, giving one row per CDR3 protein. In the table there are about 23,000 distinct CDR3 sequences, under 80% of which are singletons. Trimming stripped 5 bases from V and 1 base from J, with 11 bases between. CDR3 size: 14 residues. Germline loops: CDR1 SEHNR, CDR2 FQNEAQ (reference sequence). A note on this clonotype: Its antigen is currently unknown.

The chain recombines TRBV7-9 with TRBJ2-5; possible D gene TRBD2, 6 bases. The input for sequencing was T cells from blood (PBMCs), unsorted or a sorted subset (not recorded which), taken before or after yellow fever vaccination (not recorded which). The clonotype originates from a woman under 30 who received the yellow fever vaccine. In nucleotides, the CDR3 is TGTGCCAGCAGCGACTATAGCGGCCAAGAGACCCAGTACTTC. Protein product: CASSDYSGQETQYF.